These 18 T cell receptor beta chains were all obtained from the same sample, sequenced in a study of beta chain features in type 1 diabetes. Investigators reverse transcribed all isolated RNA, so they sequenced expressed TCRB transcripts. Data came from immunoSEQ multiplex PCR; TCRdb stores just in-frame clones and leaves some out. Here the sample spans roughly 500,000 clones, 25% to 35% being singletons. Sample: naive CD4+ T cells from blood. All receptors come from a man between 18 and 29 years old in good health.

The rearrangement links TRBV7-2 to TRBJ1-4; D gene uncertain. Deletions cut 1 base from V and 8 bases from J, with 8 bases between. From germline, CDR1 is SGHTA and CDR2 FQGNSA. The CDR3 length is 13 residues. CDR3 protein: CASSLGFREKLFF. CDR3 sequence (DNA): TGTGCCAGCAGCTTAGGCTTCCGAGAAAAACTGTTTTTT.

This chain uses TRBV5-4 with TRBJ2-5; D is ambiguous. Per germline, CDR1 SGHNT and CDR2 YYREEE (reference sequence). The CDR3 spans 13 residues. With 3 bases removed from V and 5 bases from J, the gap between germline ends came to 11 bases. CDR3: CASSSDPQETQYF. In DNA, the CDR3 is TGTGCCAGCAGCTCCGACCCCCAGGAGACCCAGTACTTC.

The chain combines TRBV5-4 with TRBJ2-3; D call uncertain. CDR3 length: 12 amino acids. Trimming removed 4 bases at V and 1 base at J, with 4 bases between. The V gene's germline CDR1 is SGHNT and CDR2 YYREEE (reference sequence). This CDR3 is CASSRGTDTQYF. CDR3 in DNA: TGTGCCAGCAGCCGAGGCACAGATACGCAGTATTTT.

To note about this clone: The same CDR3 arises from other DNA sequences in this sample as well. The rearrangement links TRBV7-2 to TRBJ2-7; D is ambiguous. In germline, CDR1 is SGHTA, CDR2 FQGNSA. V lost 2 bases, J lost 5 bases, and 4 bases lay in between. The CDR3 is made up of 11 amino acids. CDR3 in amino acids: CASSLFHEQYF. The CDR3, as DNA: TGTGCCAGCAGCTTATTCCACGAGCAGTACTTC.

V and J are TRBV5-1 and TRBJ2-7; 8 bases map to TRBD1. The germline CDR1 and CDR2 sequences are SGHRS and YFSETQ. The V gene end was trimmed by 1 base and the J gene end by 2 bases; junction bases not matched to a gene: 8. The CDR3 length is 16 residues. CDR3 in DNA: TGCGCCAGCAGCTTGCGGACAGGGTATGGAGCCTACGAGCAGTACTTC. It encodes CASSLRTGYGAYEQYF.

The table lists this clone with a few counts. V usage is TRBV30 and J usage is TRBJ2-4; TRBD1 matches at 7 bases. This CDR3 has 17 residues. V shed 0 bases and J 3 bases; nucleotides not matched to a gene: 11. Germline values: CDR1 GTSNPN, CDR2 SVGIG (reference sequence). The CDR3 DNA is TGTGCCTGGAGTGTACGTAGAACAGGGGATGGCAAAAACATTCAGTACTTC. This sequence encodes CAWSVRRTGDGKNIQYF.

The rearrangement uses TRBV6-5 and TRBJ2-2, with 8 bases that match TRBD2. The CDR3 has 15 amino acids. With 4 bases clipped from V and 2 bases from J, the junction kept 3 bases outside the gene matches. Germline V gene data show CDR1 as MNHEY and CDR2 as SVGAGI. The CDR3 coding sequence is TGTGCCAGCAGTTTGTTAGCGGGAAACACCGGGGAGCTGTTTTTT. Its protein product is CASSLLAGNTGELFF.

The gene calls are TRBV27 and TRBJ2-7; D tentatively fits TRBD1 or TRBD2 (5 bases each). This CDR3 spans 15 amino acids. V was shortened by 6 bases and J by 7 bases, with 22 bases between the two germline ends. CDR1 MNHEY and CDR2 SMNVEV come from the germline V gene (reference sequence). The DNA for the CDR3 is TGTGCCAGCAGCCCTCTAGGGGTCCTCTCGGGGGAGCAGTACTTC. Its protein product is CASSPLGVLSGEQYF.

In its sample, this clone was seen a few times. CDR3 coding DNA: TGCAGCGTGCCCTCGACGGGTGGTGGCTACACCTTC. Amino acids: CSVPSTGGGYTF. This chain joins TRBV29-1 and TRBJ1-2; D is unclear. The V end lost 6 bases, the J end lost 7 bases, and 15 bases lay between the germline ends. CDR3 length: 12 amino acids. CDR1 and CDR2 (germline): SQVTM, ANQGSEA.

V is TRBV7-9 and J is TRBJ2-7; D not certain. Germline V gene data show CDR1 as SEHNR and CDR2 as FQNEAQ (reference sequence). Trimming shortened V by 3 bases and J by 2 bases, and 11 bases separated the two germline ends. This CDR3 region has 14 residues. The CDR3 bases are TGTGCCAGCAGCTTTGATCTAGGAACCTACGAGCAGTACTTC. It codes for CASSFDLGTYEQYF.

CDR3 sequence: CASSSRPADTGELFF. DNA of the CDR3: TGTGCCAGCAGTAGTCGACCCGCCGACACCGGGGAGCTGTTTTTT. This rearrangement joins TRBV6-1 to TRBJ2-2, with D unclear. The length of the CDR3 is 15 residues. V was trimmed by 5 bases and J by 3 bases, leaving 13 bases between them. Germline V gene sequence: CDR1 MNHNS, CDR2 SASEGT.

V gene TRBV7-9 combines with J gene TRBJ2-7, with 11 bases aligning to TRBD2. Germline V gene lookup returns CDR1 SEHNR and CDR2 FQNEAQ (reference sequence). The CDR3 runs 15 residues. After removal of 5 bases from V and 6 bases from J, the junction contained 9 bases not matched to a gene. This CDR3 is CASSPRGLAGGEQYF. DNA of the CDR3: TGTGCCAGCAGCCCACGGGGGCTAGCGGGAGGCGAGCAGTACTTC.

This clone was observed a handful of times. The chain combines TRBV2 with TRBJ2-6, with unresolved D. The length of the CDR3 is 14 residues. CDR1 and CDR2 (germline): SNHLY, FYNNEI. V lost 8 bases, J lost 0 bases, and 8 bases lay in between. The CDR3, as DNA: TGTGCCAGCGCCCTTTCCTCTGGGGCCAACGTCCTGACTTTC. This sequence encodes CASALSSGANVLTF.

With respect to this clone: The same CDR3 is also encoded by other DNA sequences in this sample. DNA for the CDR3: TGTGCCTGGAGTGTACGCGGGGAGCTGTTTTTT. Its translation: CAWSVRGELFF. The chain employs TRBV30 and TRBJ2-2; D is unresolved. The V and J ends lost 0 bases and 7 bases respectively, with 3 bases between them. The CDR3 sequence is 11 residues long. Looked up from germline, CDR1 is GTSNPN and CDR2 is SVGIG (reference sequence). Complete variable domain (other parts from reference TRBV30 and TRBJ2-2): SQTIHQWPATLVQPVGSPLSLECTVEGTSNPNLYWYRQAAGRGLQLLFYSVGIGQISSEVPQNLSASRPQDRQFILSSKKLLLSDSGFYLCAWSVRGELFFGEGSRLTVL.

This chain links TRBV7-6 with TRBJ1-1; no clear D. The CDR3 runs to 14 residues. Trimming took 1 base from V and 6 from J, leaving 12 bases between them. CDR1 and CDR2 from the germline V gene are SGHVS and FNYEAQ. CDR3 nucleotide sequence: TGTGCCAGCAGCTTAGACAGCCGAACGGCTGAAGCTTTCTTT. This encodes CASSLDSRTAEAFF.

This clone has just a few counts. The V call is TRBV9, the J call TRBJ1-2; D perhaps matches TRBD1 (6 bases). The CDR3 contains 13 residues. V was shortened by 3 bases and J by 4 bases, with 10 bases between the two germline ends. CDR1 SGDLS and CDR2 YYNGEE come from the germline V gene. The CDR3 is CASSEGEGYGYTF. The CDR3 DNA sequence: TGTGCCAGCAGCGAGGGGGAGGGCTATGGCTACACCTTC.

The chain uses TRBV6-5 and TRBJ2-7; perhaps TRBD2 as D (5 bases). Trimming left V 2 bases short and J 3 bases short, with 8 bases between. Germline V lookup: CDR1 MNHEY, CDR2 SVGAGI. The CDR3 is 13 residues long. The CDR3 loop is CASSYASSYEQYF. CDR3 bases: TGTGCCAGCAGTTACGCTAGCAGCTACGAGCAGTACTTC.

This clone appeared a few times. The chain combines TRBV9 with TRBJ2-5, with 9 bases aligning to TRBD2. CDR1 and CDR2 from the germline V gene are SGDLS and YYNGEE. CDR3 length: 14 residues. Unmatched junction bases numbered 5, after V lost 3 bases and J lost 5 bases. CDR3 amino acids: CASSARSGSETQYF. The DNA of the CDR3 is TGTGCCAGCAGCGCACGTAGCGGGAGTGAGACCCAGTACTTC.